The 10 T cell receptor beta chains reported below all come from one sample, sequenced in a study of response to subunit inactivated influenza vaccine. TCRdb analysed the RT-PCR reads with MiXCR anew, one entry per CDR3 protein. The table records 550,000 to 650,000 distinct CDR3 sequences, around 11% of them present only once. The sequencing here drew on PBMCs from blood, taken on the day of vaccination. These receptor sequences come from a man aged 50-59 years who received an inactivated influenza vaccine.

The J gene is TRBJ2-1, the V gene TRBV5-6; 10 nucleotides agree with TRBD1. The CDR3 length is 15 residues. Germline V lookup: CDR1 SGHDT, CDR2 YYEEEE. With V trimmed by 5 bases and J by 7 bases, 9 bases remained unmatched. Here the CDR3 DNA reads TGTGCCAGCAGTACCCCGGGACAGGGGTGGAATGAGCAGTTCTTC. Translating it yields CASSTPGQGWNEQFF. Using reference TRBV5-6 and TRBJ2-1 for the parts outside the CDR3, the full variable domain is DAGVTQSPTHLIKTRGQQVTLRCSPKSGHDTVSWYQQALGQGPQFIFQYYEEEERQRGNFPDRFSGHQFPNYSSELNVNALLLGDSALYLCASSTPGQGWNEQFFGPGTRLTVL.

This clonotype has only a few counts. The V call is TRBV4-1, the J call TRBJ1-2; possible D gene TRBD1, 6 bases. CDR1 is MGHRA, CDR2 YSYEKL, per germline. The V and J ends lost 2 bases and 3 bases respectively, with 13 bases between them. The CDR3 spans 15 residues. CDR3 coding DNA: TGCGCCAGCAGCCAATCCTCTCCAGGGGACTATGGCTACACCTTC. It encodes CASSQSSPGDYGYTF.

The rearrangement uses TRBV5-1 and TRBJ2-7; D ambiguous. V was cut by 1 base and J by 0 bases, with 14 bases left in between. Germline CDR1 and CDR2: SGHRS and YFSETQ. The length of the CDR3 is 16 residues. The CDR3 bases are TGCGCCAGCAGCTTGTCCGCGTTGGGTTCCTCCTACGAGCAGTACTTC. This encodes CASSLSALGSSYEQYF.

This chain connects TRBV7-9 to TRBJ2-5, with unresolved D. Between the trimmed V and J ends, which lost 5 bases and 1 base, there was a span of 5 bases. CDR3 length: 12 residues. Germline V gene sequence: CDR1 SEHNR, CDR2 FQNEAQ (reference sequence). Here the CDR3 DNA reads TGTGCCAGCAGCACGACCCAAGAGACCCAGTACTTC. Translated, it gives CASSTTQETQYF.

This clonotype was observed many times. CDR3 nucleotides: TGTGCCGTCGGGGAGCGATCCGCAGCGTGCGGTGAAGCTTTCTTT. This encodes CAVGERSAACGEAFF. The chain uses TRBV7-6 and TRBJ1-1; the D is unclear. The germline V gene encodes CDR1 SGHVS and CDR2 FNYEAQ. This CDR3 contains 15 residues. Trimming shortened V by 11 bases and J by 7 bases, and 26 bases separated the two germline ends.

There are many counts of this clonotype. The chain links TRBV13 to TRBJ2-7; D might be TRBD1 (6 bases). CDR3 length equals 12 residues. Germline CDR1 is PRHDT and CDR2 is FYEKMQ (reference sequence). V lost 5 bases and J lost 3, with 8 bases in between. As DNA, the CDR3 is TGTGCCAGCAGCGTACAGGGCTACGAGCAGTACTTC. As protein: CASSVQGYEQYF.

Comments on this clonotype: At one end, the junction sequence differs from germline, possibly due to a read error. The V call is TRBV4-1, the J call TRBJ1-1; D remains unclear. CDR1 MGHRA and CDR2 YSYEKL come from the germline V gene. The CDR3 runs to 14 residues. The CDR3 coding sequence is TGTGCCAGCAGCCCTGGGCGCCTGAGCACTGAAGCTTTCTTT. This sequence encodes CASSPGRLSTEAFF.

This chain's CDR3 is CASSLWDREEYEQYF. The CDR3 bases are TGCGCCAGCAGCTTGTGGGACAGGGAGGAATACGAGCAGTACTTC. The genes are TRBV5-1 and TRBJ2-7, with 9 nucleotides matching TRBD1. The CDR3 has 15 amino acids. Germline V gene data show CDR1 as SGHRS and CDR2 as YFSETQ. V trimming: 1 base; J trimming: 4 bases; junction bases outside the gene matches: 6.

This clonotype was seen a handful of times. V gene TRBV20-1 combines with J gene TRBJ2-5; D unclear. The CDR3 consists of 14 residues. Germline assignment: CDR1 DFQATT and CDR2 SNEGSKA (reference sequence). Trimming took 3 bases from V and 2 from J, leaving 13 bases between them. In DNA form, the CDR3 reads TGCAGTGCTAGTGCAAGTGGGATTCAAGAGACCCAGTACTTC. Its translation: CSASASGIQETQYF.

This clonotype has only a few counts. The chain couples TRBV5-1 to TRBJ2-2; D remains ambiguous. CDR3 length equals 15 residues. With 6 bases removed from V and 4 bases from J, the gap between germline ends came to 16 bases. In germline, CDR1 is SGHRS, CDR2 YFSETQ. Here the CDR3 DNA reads TGCGCCAGCACTGACTCCCCATGGGGCACCGGGGAGCTGTTTTTT. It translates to CASTDSPWGTGELFF.